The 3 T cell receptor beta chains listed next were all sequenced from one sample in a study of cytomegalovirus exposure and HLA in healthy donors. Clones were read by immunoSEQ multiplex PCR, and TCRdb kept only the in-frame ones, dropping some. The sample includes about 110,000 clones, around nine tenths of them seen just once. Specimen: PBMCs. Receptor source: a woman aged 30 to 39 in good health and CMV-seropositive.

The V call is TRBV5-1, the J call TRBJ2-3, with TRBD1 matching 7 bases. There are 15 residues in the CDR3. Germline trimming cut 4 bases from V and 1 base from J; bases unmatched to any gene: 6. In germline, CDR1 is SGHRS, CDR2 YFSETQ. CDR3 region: CASSPQGVGTDTQYF. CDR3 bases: TGCGCCAGCAGCCCGCAGGGGGTGGGCACAGATACGCAGTATTTT.

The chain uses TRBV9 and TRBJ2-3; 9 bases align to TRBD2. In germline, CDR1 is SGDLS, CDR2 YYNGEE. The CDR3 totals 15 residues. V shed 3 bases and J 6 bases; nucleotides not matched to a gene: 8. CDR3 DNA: TGTGCCAGCAGCGCAGGGCTAGCGGGGTGGGATACGCAGTATTTT. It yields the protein CASSAGLAGWDTQYF. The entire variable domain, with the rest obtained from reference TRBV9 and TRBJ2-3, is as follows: DSGVTQTPKHLITATGQRVTLRCSPRSGDLSVYWYQQSLDQGLQFLIQYYNGEERAKGNILERFSAQQFPDLHSELNLSSLELGDSALYFCASSAGLAGWDTQYFGPGTRLTVL.

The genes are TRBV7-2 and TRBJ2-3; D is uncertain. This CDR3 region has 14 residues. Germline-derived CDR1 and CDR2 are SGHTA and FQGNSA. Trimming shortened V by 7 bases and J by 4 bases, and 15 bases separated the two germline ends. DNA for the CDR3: TGTGCCAGCACCAAGATTAGAGGCGCAGATACGCAGTATTTT. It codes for CASTKIRGADTQYF.